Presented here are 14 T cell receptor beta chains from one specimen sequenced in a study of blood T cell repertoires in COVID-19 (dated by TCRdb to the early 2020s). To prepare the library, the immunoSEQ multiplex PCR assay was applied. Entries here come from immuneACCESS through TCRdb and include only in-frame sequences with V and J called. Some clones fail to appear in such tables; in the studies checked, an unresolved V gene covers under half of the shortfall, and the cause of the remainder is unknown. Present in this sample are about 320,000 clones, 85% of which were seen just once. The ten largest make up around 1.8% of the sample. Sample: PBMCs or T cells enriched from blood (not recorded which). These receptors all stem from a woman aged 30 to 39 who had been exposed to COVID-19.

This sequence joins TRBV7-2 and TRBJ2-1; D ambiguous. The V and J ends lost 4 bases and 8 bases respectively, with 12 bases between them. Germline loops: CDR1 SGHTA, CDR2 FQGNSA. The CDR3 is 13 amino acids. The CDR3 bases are TGTGCCAGCAGCTCTACCACACGGGATGAGCAGTTCTTC. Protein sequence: CASSSTTRDEQFF.

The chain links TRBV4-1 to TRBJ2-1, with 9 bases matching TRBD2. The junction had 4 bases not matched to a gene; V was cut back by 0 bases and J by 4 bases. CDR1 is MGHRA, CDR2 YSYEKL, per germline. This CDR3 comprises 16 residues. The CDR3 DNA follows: TGCGCCAGCAGCCAAGAGTTAGCGGGAGTGTACAATGAGCAGTTCTTC. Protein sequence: CASSQELAGVYNEQFF.

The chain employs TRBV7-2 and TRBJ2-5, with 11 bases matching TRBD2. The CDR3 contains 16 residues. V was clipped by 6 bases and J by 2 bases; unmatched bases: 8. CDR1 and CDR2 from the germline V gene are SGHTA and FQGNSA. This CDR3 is CASRPTGTSGQETQYF. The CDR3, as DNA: TGTGCCAGCAGGCCCACCGGGACTAGCGGACAAGAGACCCAGTACTTC.

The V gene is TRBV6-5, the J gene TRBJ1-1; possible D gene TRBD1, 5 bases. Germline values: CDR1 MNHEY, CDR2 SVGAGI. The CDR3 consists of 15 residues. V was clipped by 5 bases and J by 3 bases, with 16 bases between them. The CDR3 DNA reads TGTGCCAGCAGTCCCCCACAGGTTACATACACTGAAGCTTTCTTT. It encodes CASSPPQVTYTEAFF.

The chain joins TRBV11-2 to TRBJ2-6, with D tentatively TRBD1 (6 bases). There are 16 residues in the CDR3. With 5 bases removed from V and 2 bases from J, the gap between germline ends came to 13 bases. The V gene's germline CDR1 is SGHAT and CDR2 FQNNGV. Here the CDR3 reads CASSPRGRTGANVLTF. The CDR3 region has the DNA TGTGCCAGCAGCCCCAGGGGACGGACTGGGGCCAACGTCCTGACTTTC.

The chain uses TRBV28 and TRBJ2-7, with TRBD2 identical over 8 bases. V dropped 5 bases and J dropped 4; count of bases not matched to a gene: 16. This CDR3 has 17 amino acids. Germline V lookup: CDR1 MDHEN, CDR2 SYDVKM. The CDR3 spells CASSPLLLAALMYEQYF. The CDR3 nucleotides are TGTGCCAGCAGTCCTCTATTACTAGCGGCGTTAATGTACGAGCAGTACTTC.

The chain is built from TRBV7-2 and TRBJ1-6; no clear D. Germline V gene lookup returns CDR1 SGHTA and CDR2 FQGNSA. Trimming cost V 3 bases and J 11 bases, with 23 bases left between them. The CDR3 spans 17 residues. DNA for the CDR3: TGTGCCAGCAGCTTGGAACGGACTGTCGGTCTCAAAGCACCCCTCCACTTT. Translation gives CASSLERTVGLKAPLHF.

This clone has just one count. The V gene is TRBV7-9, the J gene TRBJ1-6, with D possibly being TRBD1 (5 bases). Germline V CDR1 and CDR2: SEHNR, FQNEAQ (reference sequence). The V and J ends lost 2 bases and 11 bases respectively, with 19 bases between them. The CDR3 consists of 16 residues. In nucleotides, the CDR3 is TGTGCCAGCAGCTTACCCTGGTCGGCGGAAGGGGCACCCCTCCACTTT. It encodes CASSLPWSAEGAPLHF. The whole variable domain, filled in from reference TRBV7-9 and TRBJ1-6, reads DTGVSQNPRHKITKRGQNVTFRCDPISEHNRLYWYRQTLGQGPEFLTYFQNEAQLEKSRLLSDRFSAERPKGSFSTLEIQRTEQGDSAMYLCASSLPWSAEGAPLHFGNGTRLTVT.

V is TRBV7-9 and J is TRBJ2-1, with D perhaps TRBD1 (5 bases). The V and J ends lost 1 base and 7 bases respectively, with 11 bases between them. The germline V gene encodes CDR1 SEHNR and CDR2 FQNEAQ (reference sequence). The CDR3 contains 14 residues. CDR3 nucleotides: TGTGCCAGCAGCTTAGACAGGATTCAGAATGAGCAGTTCTTC. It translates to CASSLDRIQNEQFF.

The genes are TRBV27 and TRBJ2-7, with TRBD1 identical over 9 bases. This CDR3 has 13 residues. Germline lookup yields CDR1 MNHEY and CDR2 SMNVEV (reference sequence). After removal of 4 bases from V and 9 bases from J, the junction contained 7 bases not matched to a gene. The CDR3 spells CASSWGQGIRQYF. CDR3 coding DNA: TGTGCCAGCAGTTGGGGACAGGGAATCCGGCAGTACTTC.

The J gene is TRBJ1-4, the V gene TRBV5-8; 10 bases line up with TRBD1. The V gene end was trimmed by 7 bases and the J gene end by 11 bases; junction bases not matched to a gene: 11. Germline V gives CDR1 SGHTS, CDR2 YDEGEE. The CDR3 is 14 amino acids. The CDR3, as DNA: TGTGCCAGCCGAAGGAGCGGGACAGGGGAGAAACTGTTTTTT. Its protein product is CASRRSGTGEKLFF.

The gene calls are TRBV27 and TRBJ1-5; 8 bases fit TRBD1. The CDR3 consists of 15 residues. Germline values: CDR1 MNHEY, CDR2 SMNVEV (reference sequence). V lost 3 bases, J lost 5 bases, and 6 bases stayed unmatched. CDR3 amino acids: CASSLFGQGDQPQHF. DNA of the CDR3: TGTGCCAGCAGTTTGTTTGGACAGGGTGATCAGCCCCAGCATTTT.

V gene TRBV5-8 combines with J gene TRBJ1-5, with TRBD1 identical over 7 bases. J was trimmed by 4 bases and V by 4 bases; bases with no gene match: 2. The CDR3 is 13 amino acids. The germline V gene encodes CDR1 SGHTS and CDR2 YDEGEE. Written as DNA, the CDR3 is TGTGCCAGCAGCCCGGGACAGAATCAGCCCCAGCATTTT. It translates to CASSPGQNQPQHF.

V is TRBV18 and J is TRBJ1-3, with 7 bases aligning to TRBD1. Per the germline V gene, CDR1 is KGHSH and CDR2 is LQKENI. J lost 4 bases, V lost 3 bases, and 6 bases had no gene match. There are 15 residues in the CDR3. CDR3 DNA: TGTGCCAGCTCACCCAAGACAGGGACCGGAAACACCATATATTTT. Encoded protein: CASSPKTGTGNTIYF.